The source of this T cell receptor (beta chain) is a study of OX40 agonist ivuxolimab in advanced cancers. Unmatched junction bases numbered 6, after V lost 0 bases and J lost 4 bases. Germline assignment: CDR1 GTSNPN and CDR2 SVGIG (reference sequence). The CDR3 sequence is 14 residues long. Sequencing was performed with immunoSEQ multiplex PCR; in TCRdb, only in-frame clones are kept and a portion is missing. The table records about 69,000 clones, roughly nine tenths of them present only once. Sequenced material: CD4+ or CD8+ T cells sorted from blood, taken in a trial of the OX40 agonist ivuxolimab. The receptor was derived from an adult with an advanced solid tumor such as melanoma, head and neck, liver or kidney cancer. The J gene is TRBJ2-7, the V gene TRBV30; 7 bases match TRBD1. DNA for the CDR3: TGTGCCTGGAGTGTGGAATCAGGGGGTTACGAGCAGTACTTC. Amino acid sequence: CAWSVESGGYEQYF.